This TCR beta chain appears in the sequencing data of a study of cytomegalovirus exposure and HLA in healthy donors. Whole-study findings and limits: Diagnosis of cytomegalovirus status made by the classifier reportedly showed high specificity and sensitivity.

CDR1 and CDR2 (germline): SGHTA, FQGTGA. The V end lost 5 bases, the J end lost 5 bases, and 19 bases lay between the germline ends. The CDR3 sequence is 16 residues long. As for this clone: Its antigen is currently unknown.

The PCR contained 60 Vbeta and 13 Jbeta primers. TCRdb keeps only in-frame clones here, not all; method: immunoSEQ multiplex PCR. The sample lists a few hundred thousand clones; around 81% were seen once. This receptor was obtained from a woman aged 55-69 years in good health and CMV-seropositive. The chain carries TRBV7-3 and TRBJ2-1, with a possible D match to TRBD2 (6 bases). Sequenced sample: PBMCs. DNA for the CDR3: TGTGCCAGCAGCGTAATACCCGGGAGAAGCGACAATGAGCAGTTCTTC. Amino acids: CASSVIPGRSDNEQFF.